This TCR beta chain stems from a study of molecular identifiers for immune sequencing clone quantification. Study background: Naive CD8 RNA (around 20,000 or 99,000 cells) was divided into five aliquots, with four sequenced.

Bulk TCR libraries were made with methods that had been previously described and with listed TCR primers. Using its own MiXCR run on the PCR reads, TCRdb lists one record per CDR3 protein. This sample has approximately 90,000 distinct CDR3 sequences, with around 20% found just once. A word on this clonotype: Its antigen is unidentified.

The CDR3 has 20 amino acids. With V trimmed by 4 bases and J by 0 bases, 10 bases remained unmatched. Germline V gives CDR1 LGHDT, CDR2 YNNKEL (reference sequence). Study conclusions and caveats: Clonotypes topping 20 RNA copies carried over 99% of effector molecules but under 1% of naive ones.

Naive CD8 sequencing libraries were generated from approximately 20,000 to 1,000,000 sorted cells, with 10%, 30% or 50% RNA as input. Sequences were obtained from naive CD8+ T cells from blood, with Jurkat cell RNA spiked in. This sample's subset: FACS-sorted CD8+CD4-CCR7+CD45RA+ naive T cells. The rearrangement joins TRBV3-1 to TRBJ2-1; 15 bases align to TRBD2. The sequence derives from a human donor in good health. Some libraries in this study had Jurkat cell RNA spiked in. DNA for the CDR3: TGTGCCAGCAGCCCCGGACTAGCGGGAGGGAAATTACACTCCTACAATGAGCAGTTCTTC. Amino acids: CASSPGLAGGKLHSYNEQFF.